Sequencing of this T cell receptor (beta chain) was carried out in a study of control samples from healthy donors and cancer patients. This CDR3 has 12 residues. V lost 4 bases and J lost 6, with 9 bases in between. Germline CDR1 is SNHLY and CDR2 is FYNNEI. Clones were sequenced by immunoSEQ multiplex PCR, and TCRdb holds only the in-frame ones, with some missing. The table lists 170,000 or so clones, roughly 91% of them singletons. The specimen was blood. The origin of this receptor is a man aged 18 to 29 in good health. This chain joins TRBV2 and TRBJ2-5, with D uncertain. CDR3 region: CASSGGYQTQYF. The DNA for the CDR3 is TGTGCCAGCAGTGGTGGTTATCAGACCCAGTACTTC.